This T cell receptor beta chain was found in a study of blood T cell repertoires in COVID-19. Background on the study: The origin of the acute and convalescent COVID-19 samples was the United States, Italy and Spain. Sources were T cells, B-cell-depleted T cells, or PBMCs; the material itself was cDNA or gDNA.

In germline, CDR1 is MNHEY, CDR2 SMNVEV (reference sequence). CDR3 length equals 13 residues. The V gene end was trimmed by 3 bases and the J gene end by 7 bases; junction bases not matched to a gene: 2. In this sample, this clone turned up once. In the source study's methods: How many nucleated cells were present was estimated from reference gene primer amplification. The data were produced by immunoSEQ multiplex PCR, yet TCRdb's version contains in-frame clones alone and is incomplete. From that table come the V and J calls and clone size; the DNA was used to work out D and trimming. Of 100,000 to 140,000 clones listed, 84% are singletons.

The V call is TRBV27, the J call TRBJ2-2; 7 bases are shared with TRBD2. The sample was peripheral blood. The sequence was obtained from a human donor in a cohort sampled during active COVID-19. In DNA, the CDR3 is TGTGCCAGCAGTTTGGGGGGGATCGGGGAGCTGTTTTTT. It specifies CASSLGGIGELFF.